Detailed here is one TCR beta chain. No antigen is known for it. The CDR3 covers 13 residues. Primers: 60 Vbeta forward and 13 Jbeta reverse. The protocol was immunoSEQ multiplex PCR, while the TCRdb copy is restricted to in-frame clones and leaves out a portion. The sample yields approximately 190,000 clones, of which the top ten take up 0.7% to 0.8%. This entry belongs to a study of cytomegalovirus exposure and HLA in healthy donors. General observations from the study: It has been reported that TCR beta sequences accurately predicted the HLA-A and HLA-B alleles of most subjects.

The sample comprised PBMCs. The source of this sequence is a boy younger than 18 in good health and CMV-seronegative. This sequence joins TRBV21-1 and TRBJ1-2. TRBV21-1 is noted as a pseudogene. The DNA of the CDR3 is TGTGCCAGCAGCAAAGCGGCGGTTTATGGCTACACCTTC. Its protein product is CASSKAAVYGYTF.